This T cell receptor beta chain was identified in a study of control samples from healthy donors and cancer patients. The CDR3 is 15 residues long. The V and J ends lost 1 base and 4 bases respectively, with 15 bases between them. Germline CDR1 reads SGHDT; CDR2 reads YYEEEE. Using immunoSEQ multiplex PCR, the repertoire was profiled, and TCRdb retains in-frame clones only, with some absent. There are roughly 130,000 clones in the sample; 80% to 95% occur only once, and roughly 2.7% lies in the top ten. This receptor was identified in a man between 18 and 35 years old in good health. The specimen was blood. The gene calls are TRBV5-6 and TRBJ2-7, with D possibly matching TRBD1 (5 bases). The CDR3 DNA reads TGTGCCAGCAGCTTGTTGGGTCAGGGCTTATACGAGCAGTACTTC. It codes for CASSLLGQGLYEQYF.